Below are 17 T cell receptor beta chains sequenced from a single sample in a study of T cell responses to AZD1222 COVID-19 vaccine. Sequencing used immunoSEQ multiplex PCR; TCRdb keeps in-frame clones, though not all of them. The sample has 80,000 or so clones, roughly 90% seen once. The source material was peripheral blood, sampled on day 0 of MenACWY control vaccination. Receptors originate from an adult in good health.

J is TRBJ1-4 and V is TRBV15; possible D gene TRBD1, 5 bases. With 3 bases removed from V and 0 bases from J, the gap between germline ends came to 11 bases. Germline CDR1 LNHNV, CDR2 YYDKDF (reference sequence). This CDR3 region has 16 residues. CDR3 in amino acids: CATSSGGSATNEKLFF. CDR3 bases: TGTGCCACCAGCAGTGGGGGGAGTGCAACTAATGAAAAACTGTTTTTT. Full variable domain (remainder filled in from reference TRBV15 and TRBJ1-4): DAMVIQNPRYQVTQFGKPVTLSCSQTLNHNVMYWYQQKSSQAPKLLFHYYDKDFNNEADTPDNFQSRRPNTSFCFLDIRSPGLGDTAMYLCATSSGGSATNEKLFFGSGTQLSVL.

The V gene is TRBV28, the J gene TRBJ2-1, with 11 positions matching TRBD1. Trimming at V came to 4 bases and at J to 7 bases, leaving 3 bases not matched to a gene. The CDR3 runs 14 residues. Germline V gene sequence: CDR1 MDHEN, CDR2 SYDVKM. The CDR3 sequence is CASSSRDRGNEQFF. The CDR3, as DNA: TGTGCCAGCAGTTCCAGGGACAGGGGGAATGAGCAGTTCTTC.

The V call is TRBV24-1, the J call TRBJ2-1; the D gene is possibly TRBD2 (5 bases). This CDR3 region has 12 residues. Per the germline V gene, CDR1 is KGHDR and CDR2 is SFDVKD. Trimming pared 5 bases from V and 9 bases from J, leaving 10 bases between. The CDR3 DNA is TGTGCCACCAGTGGATCCGCGGGTGAGCAGTTCTTC. As protein: CATSGSAGEQFF.

In nucleotides, the CDR3 is TGTGCCTGGAGGGGCTCCGACAGGGGAAACACCATATATTTT. This gives the protein CAWRGSDRGNTIYF. The genes are TRBV30 and TRBJ1-3; D perhaps matches TRBD1 (6 bases). Trimming took 3 bases from V and 4 from J, leaving 13 bases between them. The germline V gene has CDR1 GTSNPN and CDR2 SVGIG (reference sequence). CDR3 length: 14 amino acids.

The genes are TRBV19 and TRBJ1-6; D remains ambiguous. CDR3 size: 14 residues. V was pared by 1 base and J by 3 bases, with 4 bases between. Per germline, CDR1 LNHDA and CDR2 SQIVND (reference sequence). In nucleotides, the CDR3 is TGTGCCAGTAGTATAGCTGTCTATAATTCACCCCTCCACTTT. Encoded protein: CASSIAVYNSPLHF.

The rearrangement joins TRBV6-1 to TRBJ2-3; 7 positions match TRBD2. This CDR3 is 15 amino acids long. The V gene's germline CDR1 is MNHNS and CDR2 SASEGT. Losses at the gene ends were 1 base for V and 3 bases for J; bases not matched to a gene: 4. This CDR3 is CASSEGAGVTDTQYF. CDR3 coding DNA: TGTGCCAGCAGTGAAGGTGCGGGGGTGACAGATACGCAGTATTTT.

This chain connects TRBV7-2 to TRBJ1-2; TRBD1 matches 7 bases. CDR1 is SGHTA and CDR2 is FQGNSA in the germline V gene. V was clipped by 4 bases and J by 5 bases; unmatched bases: 4. CDR3 size: 13 residues. Here the CDR3 DNA reads TGTGCCAGCAGCTCCGGGACAGCTTATGGCTACACCTTC. Its protein is CASSSGTAYGYTF.

V is TRBV19 and J is TRBJ1-1; D is perhaps TRBD1 (5 bases). The V gene's germline CDR1 is LNHDA and CDR2 SQIVND (reference sequence). With 9 bases removed from V and 6 bases from J, the gap between germline ends came to 20 bases. The CDR3 runs 14 residues. The CDR3 reads CASIGGTRRAEAFF. The CDR3 DNA follows: TGTGCCAGCATTGGGGGAACCCGGCGGGCTGAAGCTTTCTTT.

V is TRBV11-2 and J is TRBJ1-1; no reliable D call. There are 14 residues in the CDR3. Germline CDR1 SGHAT, CDR2 FQNNGV. Trimming stripped 5 bases from V and 1 base from J, with 11 bases between. For the CDR3, the DNA is TGTGCCAGCAGCCCGTTCGGGAGGAACACTGAAGCTTTCTTT. It encodes CASSPFGRNTEAFF.

This clone came up once. The gene calls are TRBV13 and TRBJ2-1; the D gene is possibly TRBD2 (6 bases). The germline V gene encodes CDR1 PRHDT and CDR2 FYEKMQ (reference sequence). Trimming cost V 3 bases and J 3 bases, with 9 bases left between them. The CDR3 length is 14 residues. DNA of the CDR3: TGTGCCAGCAGCTTGGACTACGACTACAATGAGCAGTTCTTC. Its protein product is CASSLDYDYNEQFF.

The V and J genes are TRBV7-2 and TRBJ2-1, with D possibly TRBD2 on 6 matching bases. Per the germline V gene, CDR1 is SGHTA and CDR2 is FQGNSA. The germline V and J ends were trimmed by 0 bases and 2 bases, with 8 bases remaining between them. The length of the CDR3 is 15 residues. This chain's CDR3 is CASSLAGGPYNEQFF. In DNA form, the CDR3 reads TGTGCCAGCAGCTTAGCGGGGGGTCCCTACAATGAGCAGTTCTTC.

This rearrangement joins TRBV6-5 to TRBJ1-1; no firm D call. The CDR3 loop spans 13 amino acids. Germline CDR1 is MNHEY and CDR2 is SVGAGI. Trimming left V 7 bases short and J 3 bases short, with 12 bases between. CDR3 in amino acids: CASTPPGHTEAFF. CDR3 DNA sequence: TGTGCCAGCACCCCCCCCGGACACACTGAAGCTTTCTTT.

The genes are TRBV7-2 and TRBJ2-2, with D maybe TRBD1 (6 bases). Trimming cost V 5 bases and J 6 bases, with 13 bases left between them. CDR3 size: 14 residues. From germline, CDR1 is SGHTA and CDR2 FQGNSA. The DNA of the CDR3 is TGTGCCAGCAGCCCTCAGGGGAATCCCGGGGAGCTGTTTTTT. This translates into CASSPQGNPGELFF. Drawing the rest from reference TRBV7-2 and TRBJ2-2, the complete variable domain is GAGVSQSPSNKVTEKGKDVELRCDPISGHTALYWYRQSLGQGLEFLIYFQGNSAPDKSGLPSDRFSAERTGGSVSTLTIQRTQQEDSAVYLCASSPQGNPGELFFGEGSRLTVL.

The rearrangement uses TRBV6-5 and TRBJ1-5; tentatively, D is TRBD1 (6 bases). CDR1 is MNHEY, CDR2 SVGAGI, per germline. The CDR3 consists of 15 residues. Trimming took off 0 bases at V and 7 bases at J, with 13 bases between the two ends. This CDR3 is CASSYSAAGVQPQHF. The CDR3 coding sequence is TGTGCCAGCAGTTACTCGGCGGCAGGGGTCCAGCCCCAGCATTTT.

This clone has a single count. This rearrangement joins TRBV5-1 to TRBJ1-2, with unresolved D. CDR3 length: 16 amino acids. V was pared by 4 bases and J by 2 bases, with 18 bases between. The germline gives CDR1 SGHRS, CDR2 YFSETQ. The CDR3 reads CASSPSTGRKNYGYTF. The CDR3 region has the DNA TGCGCCAGCAGCCCCTCTACTGGCAGGAAAAACTATGGCTACACCTTC.

In nucleotides, the CDR3 is TGTGCCAGCGCAGAACCCAGGGTTGGGAAACTGTTTTTT. As protein: CASAEPRVGKLFF. V and J are TRBV3-1 (or the pseudogene TRBV3-2) and TRBJ1-4; possibly TRBD1 for D (5 bases). This CDR3 contains 13 residues. V lost 8 bases and J 11 bases, leaving 18 bases between the germline ends. CDR1 is LGHDT and CDR2 is YNNKEL in the germline V gene (reference sequence).

V gene TRBV5-3 combines with J gene TRBJ2-2; D is possibly TRBD2 (6 bases). TRBV5-3 has ORF status, its function being uncertain. Deletions cut 6 bases from V and 5 bases from J, with 26 bases between. The CDR3 covers 18 residues. The CDR3 is CARIGSPTLDNATGELFF. The CDR3 coding sequence is TGTGCCAGAATCGGGAGCCCGACCTTGGACAACGCGACCGGGGAGCTGTTTTTT.